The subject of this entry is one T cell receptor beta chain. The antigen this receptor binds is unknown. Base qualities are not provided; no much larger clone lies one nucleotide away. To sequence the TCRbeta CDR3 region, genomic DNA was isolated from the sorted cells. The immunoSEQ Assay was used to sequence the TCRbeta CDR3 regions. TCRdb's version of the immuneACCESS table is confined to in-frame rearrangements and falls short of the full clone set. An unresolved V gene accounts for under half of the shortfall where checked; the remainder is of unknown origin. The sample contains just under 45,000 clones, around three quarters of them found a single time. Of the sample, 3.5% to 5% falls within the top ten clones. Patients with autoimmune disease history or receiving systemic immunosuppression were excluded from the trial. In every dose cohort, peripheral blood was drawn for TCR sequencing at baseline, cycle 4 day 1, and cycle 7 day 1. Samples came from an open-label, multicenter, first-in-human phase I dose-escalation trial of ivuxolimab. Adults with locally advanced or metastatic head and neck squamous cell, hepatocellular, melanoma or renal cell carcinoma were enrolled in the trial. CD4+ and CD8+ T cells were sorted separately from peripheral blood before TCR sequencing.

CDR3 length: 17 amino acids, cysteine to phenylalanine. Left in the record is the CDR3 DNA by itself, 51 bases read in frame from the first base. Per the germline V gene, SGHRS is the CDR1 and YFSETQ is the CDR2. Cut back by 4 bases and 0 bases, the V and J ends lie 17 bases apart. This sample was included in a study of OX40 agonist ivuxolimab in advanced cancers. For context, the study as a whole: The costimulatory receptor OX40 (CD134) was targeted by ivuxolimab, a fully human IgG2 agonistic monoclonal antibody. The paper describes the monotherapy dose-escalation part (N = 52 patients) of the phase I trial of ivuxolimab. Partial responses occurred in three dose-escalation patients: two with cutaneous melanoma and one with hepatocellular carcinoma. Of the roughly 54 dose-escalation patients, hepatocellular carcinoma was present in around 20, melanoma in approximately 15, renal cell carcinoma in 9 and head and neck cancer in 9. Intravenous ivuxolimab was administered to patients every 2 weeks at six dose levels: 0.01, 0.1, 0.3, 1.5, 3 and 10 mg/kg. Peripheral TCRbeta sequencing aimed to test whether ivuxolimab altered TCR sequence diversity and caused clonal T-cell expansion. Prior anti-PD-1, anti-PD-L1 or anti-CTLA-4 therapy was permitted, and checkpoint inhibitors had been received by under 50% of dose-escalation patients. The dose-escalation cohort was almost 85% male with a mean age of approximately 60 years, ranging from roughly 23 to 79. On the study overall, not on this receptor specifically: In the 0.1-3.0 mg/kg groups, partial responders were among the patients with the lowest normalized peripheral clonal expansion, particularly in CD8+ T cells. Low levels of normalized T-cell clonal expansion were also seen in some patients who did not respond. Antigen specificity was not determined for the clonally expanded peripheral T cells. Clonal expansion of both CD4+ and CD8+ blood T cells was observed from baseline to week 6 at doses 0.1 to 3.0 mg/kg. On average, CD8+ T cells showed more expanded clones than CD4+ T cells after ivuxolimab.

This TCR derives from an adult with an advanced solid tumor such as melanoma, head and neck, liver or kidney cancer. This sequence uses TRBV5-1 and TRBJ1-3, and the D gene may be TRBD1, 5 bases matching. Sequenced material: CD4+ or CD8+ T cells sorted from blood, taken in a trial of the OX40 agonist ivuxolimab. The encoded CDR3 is CASSTSGGGNSGNTIYF. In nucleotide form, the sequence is TGCGCCAGCAGCACCTCAGGTGGGGGAAACTCTGGAAACACCATATATTTT. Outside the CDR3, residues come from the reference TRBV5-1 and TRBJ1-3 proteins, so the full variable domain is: KAGVTQTPRYLIKTRGQQVTLSCSPISGHRSVSWYQQTPGQGLQFLFEYFSETQRNKGNFPGRFSGRQFSNSRSEMNVSTLELGDSALYLCASSTSGGGNSGNTIYFGEGSWLTVV.